Described below is a single TCR beta chain sequence and its context. What it recognizes is unknown. This sample was included in a study of CD4 T cells in relation to SARS-CoV-2 and coronaviruses. Study summary: After about nine days of antigen culture, PBMC TCR beta CDR3s were sequenced.

The data were produced by immunoSEQ multiplex PCR, yet TCRdb's version contains in-frame clones alone and is incomplete. The table has around 23,000 clones, less than 85% seen once. Study-wide results and limits: In approximately 71% of donors, memory CD4+ clonotypes crossrecognized SARS-CoV-2 and at least one common cold coronavirus spike. No donor gave both pre-pandemic and post-infection samples.

Per the germline V gene, CDR1 is SGHRS and CDR2 is YFSETQ. This CDR3 is 16 amino acids long. V shed 1 base and J 4 bases; nucleotides not matched to a gene: 8. Unexposed donor CD4+ T cells date from about 2011-2018, before the COVID-19 pandemic. The cells were cultured for under twelve days before CD4+ T cells were isolated. As cell numbers allowed, unexposed-donor CD4+ T cells faced SARS-CoV-2 S/N and four cold-coronavirus spikes. The sequenced sample consisted of CD4+ T cells from PBMCs, cultured in vitro. The source of this sequence is a human donor in good health. This chain uses TRBV5-1 with TRBJ2-1, with TRBD2 identical over 7 bases. The DNA for the CDR3 is TGCGCCAGCAGCTTGTTTAAGGGACTACAATACAATGAGCAGTTCTTC. Its protein product is CASSLFKGLQYNEQFF.